The present TCR beta chain was sequenced within a study of long-term antiretroviral therapy in people with HIV (dated by TCRdb to the early 2020s). Describing the broader study: The earliest samples were collected about a decade before the 2015 WHO recommendation for immediate ART, when ART was typically delayed until CD4 counts fell. Whether ART initiation and durable HIV suppression were associated with changes in peripheral blood TRB repertoire composition and diversity was tested in a retrospective serial study. From 25 to 30 adults with confirmed HIV infection, the cohort provided some 200 cryopreserved PBMC samples, gathered serially across a mean of around six years (range 1-12). Among the 30 or so participants with HIV, over nine were female. No cross-contamination during QIAcube processing turned up in test extractions that ran a monoclonal T-cell line alongside 33 polyclonal samples. The full study reports these points: Inferences about post-ART repertoire changes are limited because no data were available on ART adherence, viral resistance or therapy changes. Expanded TRB clones identified before ART initiation dominated the repertoire across all time points, though the dominance fluctuated and decreased in many PLHIV after ART. Samples dated from the mid-2000s to the late 2010s, and the ART regimens used may be less effective than current ones. Compared with controls, HIV repertoires had narrower CDR3 length ranges, and the network structure pointed to an antigen-experienced repertoire that shifted only slightly toward naive after ART. Limited PBMC availability meant only the TCR beta chain was sequenced, without alpha chain pairing. A significant increase in TRB diversity was found to be associated with ART initiation, although TRB diversity was observed to remain significantly below that of transplant donor controls even after long-term ART. Unsorted PBMC were profiled instead of sorted CD4+ and CD8+ T cells because pre-ART samples had limited cell numbers.

Participants were included only if at least one PBMC sample before ART initiation and at least two post-ART samples were available. Every participant with HIV received treatment in the United States of America. Cryopreserved samples of about 0.95-10 million PBMC were thawed and washed before DNA extraction. At the time of the earliest PBMC sample for each participant with HIV, ages ranged from about 20 to 55 years. PBMC samples from each participant spanned 1-4 timepoints before ART initiation and 2-8 timepoints after ART initiation, with a median of 7 samples. For every participant, serial HIV viral load, CD4+ T-cell count, ART history and demographic data were obtained. Genomic DNA was extracted from unsorted PBMC with a Qiagen kit on a QIAcube, processed in batches of 12 samples. Sequencing of the TRB variable region was done with the immunoSEQ hsTCRB v3.0 assay at survey level resolution. A depth of about 35,000-50,000 T-cell genomes per sample was targeted for TRB sequencing. An Illumina MiSeq with a v3 150-cycle kit was used to sequence the pooled TRB libraries. For the original study's pipeline: Repertoire analysis ran in R within a reproducible Nextflow workflow covering QC, data transformation and analysis. Custom analyses were implemented in LymphoSeq2, an R package for AIRR-Seq data exploration. Four samples yielding fewer than 5000 total TRB sequences were excluded, leaving around 200 analyzed HIV repertoires. Among the 180 or so HIV repertoires that were kept, 59 were collected before ART initiation and 120 to 140 were collected after ART initiation. Each repertoire was downsampled to 5000 TRB nucleotide sequences, and summary statistics were averaged across 100 downsampling iterations. TRB sequences were retained for analysis only if CDR3 regions of at least seven amino acids were present. A Shannon entropy-derived clonality score and the Gini coefficient were used to measure diversity. In the repertoire networks, any two of the top 5000 CDR3 amino acid sequences were connected whenever the two sequences differed by an edit distance of one. For TRB CDR3 amino acid sequences, GLIPH2 was used to predict antigen specificity groups and MHC restriction. To flag known CMV, EBV, HIV or tissue antigen associations, CDR3 amino acid sequences were matched against VDJdb and McPAS-TCR. Pre-ART, post-ART and control groups were compared with Wilcoxon signed-rank tests and Holm-Bonferroni correction. Imported from immuneACCESS, the table was reduced by TCRdb to in-frame sequences with V and J called. These copies leave out some clones; in studies compared against another copy, an unresolved V gene accounts for under half, and the cause of the remainder is not known. The V and J calls and clone size come from that table; D and trimming were worked out from the DNA. The sample yields around 22,000 clones; 70% to 85% were counted once. 19% of the sample lies in the top ten.

Comment on this clone: Which antigen it targets is not known. It has no much larger one-base neighbor in the sample; base qualities were not kept.

Counted from cysteine to phenylalanine, this CDR3 has 15 amino acids. Only CDR3 DNA remains: 45 bases, in frame from the first base. After removal of 4 bases from V and 5 bases from J, the junction retains 7 bases not matched to a gene. CDR1 and CDR2, looked up from the germline V gene, are LGHNA and YSLEER. This chain is built from TRBV4-3 and TRBJ2-2, with TRBD2 matching 7 junction bases. The sequence came from a man between 18 and 35 years old with HIV. The specimen was unsorted PBMCs, collected 0.1 years before starting antiretroviral therapy. In nucleotides, the sequence is TGCGCCAGCAGCCGAACCCTCGGGAGGACCGGGGAGCTGTTTTTT. It translates as CASSRTLGRTGELFF.